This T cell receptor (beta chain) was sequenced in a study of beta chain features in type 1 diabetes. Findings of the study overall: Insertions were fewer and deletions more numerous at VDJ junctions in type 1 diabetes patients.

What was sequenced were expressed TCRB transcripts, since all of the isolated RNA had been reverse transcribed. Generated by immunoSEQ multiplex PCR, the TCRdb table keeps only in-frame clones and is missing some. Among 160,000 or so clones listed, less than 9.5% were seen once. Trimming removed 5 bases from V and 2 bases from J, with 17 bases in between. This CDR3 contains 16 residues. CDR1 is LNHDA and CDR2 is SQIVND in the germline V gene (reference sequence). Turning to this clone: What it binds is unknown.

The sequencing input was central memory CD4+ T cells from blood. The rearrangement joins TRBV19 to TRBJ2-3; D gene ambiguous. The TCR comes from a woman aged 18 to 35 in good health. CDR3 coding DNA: TGTGCCAGTAGTCCCTCCTCGCGGAGCACCACAGATACGCAGTATTTT. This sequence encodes CASSPSSRSTTDTQYF.